This is a list of T cell receptor beta chains from one sample in a study of cytomegalovirus exposure and HLA in healthy donors. The table came from immunoSEQ multiplex PCR; TCRdb's copy has only in-frame clones and leaves some out. Of about 170,000 clones listed, roughly 82% are singletons. The sample consisted of PBMCs. These receptors all stem from a girl aged 10-17 years in good health and CMV-seropositive. CDR3s include the opening cysteine and the closing phenylalanine or tryptophan. A D gene is named only where the DNA matches it firmly. Size tells how often a clone was seen (once, few, many) or the class of an expanded clone, and some rows leave it out.

J gene: TRBJ2-7
clone size: .
D gene: .
V gene: TRBV15
CDR3 protein: CATSPHRGAYEQYF
CDR3 DNA: TGTGCCACTTCCCCTCACCGGGGAGCCTACGAGCAGTACTTC

J gene: TRBJ1-2
clone size: few
D gene: TRBD1
V gene: TRBV7-9
CDR3 protein: CASSLTPTGFGGYTF
CDR3 DNA: TGTGCCAGCAGCCTAACGCCGACAGGGTTCGGTGGCTACACCTTC

J gene: TRBJ2-5
clone size: .
D gene: .
V gene: TRBV29-1
CDR3 protein: CSVGRVEGETQYF
CDR3 DNA: TGCAGCGTTGGCAGGGTGGAGGGAGAGACCCAGTACTTC

J gene: TRBJ2-3
clone size: .
D gene: TRBD2
V gene: TRBV28
CDR3 protein: CASSLIPAGAPDTQYF
CDR3 DNA: TGTGCCAGCAGTTTAATCCCAGCGGGAGCCCCAGATACGCAGTATTTT

J gene: TRBJ2-1
clone size: .
D gene: TRBD2
V gene: TRBV10-3
CDR3 protein: CAIKTSGRGAYNEQFF
CDR3 DNA: TGTGCCATCAAGACTAGCGGGAGAGGCGCCTACAATGAGCAGTTCTTC

J gene: TRBJ2-1
clone size: .
D gene: TRBD1
V gene: TRBV7-9
CDR3 protein: CASSSDPGTGRYNEQFF
CDR3 DNA: TGTGCCAGCAGCTCTGACCCCGGGACAGGGCGTTACAATGAGCAGTTCTTC

J gene: TRBJ2-1
clone size: .
D gene: TRBD2
V gene: TRBV2
CDR3 protein: CASSGGGNEQFF
CDR3 DNA: TGTGCCAGCAGCGGGGGGGGCAATGAGCAGTTCTTC

J gene: TRBJ1-4
clone size: .
D gene: .
V gene: TRBV18
CDR3 protein: CASSPGRQEKLFF
CDR3 DNA: TGTGCCAGCTCACCAGGCAGACAAGAAAAACTGTTTTTT

J gene: TRBJ1-3
clone size: .
D gene: .
V gene: TRBV7-9
CDR3 protein: CASSLAVGGTSGNTIYF
CDR3 DNA: TGTGCCAGCAGCTTAGCCGTGGGCGGGACCTCTGGAAACACCATATATTTT

J gene: TRBJ1-5
clone size: once
D gene: .
V gene: TRBV10-1
CDR3 protein: CARRLGWVYSNQPQHF
CDR3 DNA: TGCGCCAGGCGCCTAGGTTGGGTATATAGCAATCAGCCCCAGCATTTT

J gene: TRBJ2-3
clone size: .
D gene: .
V gene: TRBV30
CDR3 protein: CAWREGVSSTDTQYF
CDR3 DNA: TGTGCCTGGAGGGAGGGAGTATCTAGCACAGATACGCAGTATTTT

J gene: TRBJ2-1
clone size: .
D gene: TRBD2
V gene: TRBV6-5
CDR3 protein: CASRPTSGRANEQFF
CDR3 DNA: TGTGCCAGCAGGCCGACTAGCGGGAGGGCCAATGAGCAGTTCTTC

J gene: TRBJ1-4
clone size: .
D gene: TRBD1
V gene: TRBV4-3
CDR3 protein: CASSPVDRGNEKLFF
CDR3 DNA: TGCGCCAGCAGCCCGGTCGACAGGGGAAATGAAAAACTGTTTTTT

J gene: TRBJ1-4
clone size: .
D gene: .
V gene: TRBV28
CDR3 protein: CASRSEEKLFF
CDR3 DNA: TGTGCCAGCAGATCGGAGGAAAAACTGTTTTTT

J gene: TRBJ2-1
clone size: .
D gene: TRBD2
V gene: TRBV10-3
CDR3 protein: CAISEPLAGGPSEQFF
CDR3 DNA: TGTGCCATCAGTGAGCCTCTAGCGGGAGGGCCTTCTGAGCAGTTCTTC

J gene: TRBJ1-1
clone size: .
D gene: .
V gene: TRBV5-4
CDR3 protein: CASSLVVDATEAFF
CDR3 DNA: TGTGCCAGCAGCTTGGTTGTAGATGCCACTGAAGCTTTCTTT

J gene: TRBJ2-3
clone size: .
D gene: TRBD2
V gene: TRBV6-5
CDR3 protein: CASSAGLAGVDTQYF
CDR3 DNA: TGTGCCAGCAGTGCAGGACTAGCGGGAGTAGATACGCAGTATTTT

J gene: TRBJ1-2
clone size: .
D gene: .
V gene: TRBV2
CDR3 protein: CASPLLSGDYGYTF
CDR3 DNA: TGTGCCAGCCCCTTGTTGTCGGGGGACTATGGCTACACCTTC

J gene: TRBJ2-1
clone size: .
D gene: .
V gene: TRBV7-3
CDR3 protein: CASSLMGTNYNEQFF
CDR3 DNA: TGTGCCAGCAGCTTAATGGGGACAAACTACAATGAGCAGTTCTTC